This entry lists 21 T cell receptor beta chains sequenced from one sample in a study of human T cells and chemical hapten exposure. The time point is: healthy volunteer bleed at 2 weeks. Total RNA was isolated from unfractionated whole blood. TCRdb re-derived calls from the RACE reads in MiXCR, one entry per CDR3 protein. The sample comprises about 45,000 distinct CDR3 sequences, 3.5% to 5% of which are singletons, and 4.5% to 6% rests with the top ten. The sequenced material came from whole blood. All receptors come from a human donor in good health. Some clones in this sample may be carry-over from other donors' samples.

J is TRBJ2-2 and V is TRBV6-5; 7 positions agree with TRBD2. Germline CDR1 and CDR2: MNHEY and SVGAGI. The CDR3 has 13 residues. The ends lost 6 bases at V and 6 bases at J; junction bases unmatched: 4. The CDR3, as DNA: TGTGCCAGCAGGGGAGGGTTAGCCGGGGAGCTGTTTTTT. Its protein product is CASRGGLAGELFF.

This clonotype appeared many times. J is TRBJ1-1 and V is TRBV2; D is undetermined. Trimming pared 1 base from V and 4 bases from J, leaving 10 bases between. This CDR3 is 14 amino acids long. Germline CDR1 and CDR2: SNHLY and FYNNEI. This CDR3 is CASSEVGMGTEAFF. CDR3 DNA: TGTGCCAGCAGTGAAGTGGGAATGGGCACTGAAGCTTTCTTT.

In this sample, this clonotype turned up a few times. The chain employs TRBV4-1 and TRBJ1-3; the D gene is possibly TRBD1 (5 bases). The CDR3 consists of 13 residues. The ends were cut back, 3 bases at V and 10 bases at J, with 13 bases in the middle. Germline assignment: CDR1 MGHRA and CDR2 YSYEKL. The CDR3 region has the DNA TGCGCCAGCAGCCACAGGGCCCTGGGAACCATATATTTT. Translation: CASSHRALGTIYF.

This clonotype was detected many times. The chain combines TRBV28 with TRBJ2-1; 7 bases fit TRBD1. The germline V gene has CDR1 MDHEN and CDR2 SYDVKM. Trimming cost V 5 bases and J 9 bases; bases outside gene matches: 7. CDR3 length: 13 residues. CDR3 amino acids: CASSMDRISEQFF. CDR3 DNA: TGTGCCAGCAGTATGGACAGGATCAGTGAGCAGTTCTTC.

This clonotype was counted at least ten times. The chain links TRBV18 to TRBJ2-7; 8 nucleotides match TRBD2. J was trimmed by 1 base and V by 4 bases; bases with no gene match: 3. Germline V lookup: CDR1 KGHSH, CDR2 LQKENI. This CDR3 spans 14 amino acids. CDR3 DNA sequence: TGTGCCAGCTCACTGTCTAGCGGGTCCTACGAGCAGTACTTC. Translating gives CASSLSSGSYEQYF.

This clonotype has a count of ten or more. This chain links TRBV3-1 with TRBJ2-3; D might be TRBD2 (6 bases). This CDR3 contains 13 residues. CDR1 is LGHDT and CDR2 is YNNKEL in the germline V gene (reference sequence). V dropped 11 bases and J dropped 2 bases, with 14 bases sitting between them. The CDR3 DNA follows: TGTGCCTTCGGGAGCGGGCCCACAGATACGCAGTATTTT. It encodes CAFGSGPTDTQYF.

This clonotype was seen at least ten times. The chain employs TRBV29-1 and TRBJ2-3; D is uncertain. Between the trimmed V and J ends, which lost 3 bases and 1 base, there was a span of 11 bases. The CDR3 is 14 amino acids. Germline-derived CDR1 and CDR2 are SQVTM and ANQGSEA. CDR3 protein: CSVEKTLRTDTQYF. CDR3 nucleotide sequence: TGCAGCGTTGAGAAGACCCTACGCACAGATACGCAGTATTTT.

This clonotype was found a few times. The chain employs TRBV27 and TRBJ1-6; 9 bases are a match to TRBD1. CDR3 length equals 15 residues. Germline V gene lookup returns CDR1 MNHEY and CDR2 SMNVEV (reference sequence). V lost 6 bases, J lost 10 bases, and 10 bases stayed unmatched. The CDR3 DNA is TGTGCCAGCAGCTTGGTCGGGACAGGGCCATCACCCCTCCACTTT. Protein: CASSLVGTGPSPLHF.

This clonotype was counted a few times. As DNA, the CDR3 is TGTGCCAGCAGTGGGATCAGGGGGACCGGGGAGCTGTTTTTT. Its translation: CASSGIRGTGELFF. This chain joins TRBV6-1 and TRBJ2-2; the match to TRBD1 covers 7 bases. The CDR3 contains 14 residues. Germline V gives CDR1 MNHNS, CDR2 SASEGT. With V trimmed by 4 bases and J by 5 bases, 4 bases remained unmatched.

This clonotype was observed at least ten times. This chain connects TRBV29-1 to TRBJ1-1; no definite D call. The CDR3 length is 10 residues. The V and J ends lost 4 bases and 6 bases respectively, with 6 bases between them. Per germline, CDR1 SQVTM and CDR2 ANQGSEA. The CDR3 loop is CSVGEAEAFF. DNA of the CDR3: TGCAGCGTTGGGGAGGCTGAAGCTTTCTTT.

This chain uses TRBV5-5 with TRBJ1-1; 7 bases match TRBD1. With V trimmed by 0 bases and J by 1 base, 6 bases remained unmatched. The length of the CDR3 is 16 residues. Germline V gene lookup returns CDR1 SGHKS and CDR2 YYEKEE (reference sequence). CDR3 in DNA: TGTGCCAGCAGCTTGGTAGGGACAGTGGCGAACACTGAAGCTTTCTTT. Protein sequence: CASSLVGTVANTEAFF.

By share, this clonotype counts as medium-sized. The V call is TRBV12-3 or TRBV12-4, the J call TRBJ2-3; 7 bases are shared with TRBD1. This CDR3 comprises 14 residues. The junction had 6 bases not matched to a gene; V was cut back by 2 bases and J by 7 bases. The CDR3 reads CASSLSLRGHTQYF. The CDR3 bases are TGTGCCAGCAGTTTAAGCCTGAGGGGGCATACGCAGTATTTT.

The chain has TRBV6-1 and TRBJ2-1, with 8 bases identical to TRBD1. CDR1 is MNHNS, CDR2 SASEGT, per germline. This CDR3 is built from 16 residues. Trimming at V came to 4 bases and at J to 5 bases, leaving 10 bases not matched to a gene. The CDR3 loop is CASSVLTGVGNNEQFF. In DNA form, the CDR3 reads TGTGCCAGCAGTGTACTGACAGGGGTCGGGAACAATGAGCAGTTCTTC.

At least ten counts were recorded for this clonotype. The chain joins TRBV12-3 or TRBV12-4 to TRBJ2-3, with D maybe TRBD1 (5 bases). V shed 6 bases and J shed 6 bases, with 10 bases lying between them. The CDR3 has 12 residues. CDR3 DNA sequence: TGTGCCAGCAGCTACCAGGGCGATACGCAGTATTTT. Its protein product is CASSYQGDTQYF.

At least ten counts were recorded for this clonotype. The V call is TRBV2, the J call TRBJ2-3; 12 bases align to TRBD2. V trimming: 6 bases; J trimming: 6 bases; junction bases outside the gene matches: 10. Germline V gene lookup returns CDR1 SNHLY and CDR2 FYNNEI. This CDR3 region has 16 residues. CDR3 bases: TGTGCCAGCAGCTCCAGACTAGCGGGGGACCGGGATACGCAGTATTTT. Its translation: CASSSRLAGDRDTQYF.

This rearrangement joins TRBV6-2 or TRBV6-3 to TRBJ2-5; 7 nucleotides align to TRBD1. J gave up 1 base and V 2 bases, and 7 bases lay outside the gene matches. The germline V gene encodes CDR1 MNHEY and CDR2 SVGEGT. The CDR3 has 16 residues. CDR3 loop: CASSYRDSGFQETQYF. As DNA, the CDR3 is TGTGCCAGCAGTTACCGGGACAGTGGGTTCCAAGAGACCCAGTACTTC.

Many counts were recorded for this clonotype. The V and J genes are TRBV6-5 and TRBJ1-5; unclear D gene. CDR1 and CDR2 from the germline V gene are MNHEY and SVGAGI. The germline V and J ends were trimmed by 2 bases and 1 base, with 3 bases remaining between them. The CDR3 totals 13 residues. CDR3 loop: CASSYGSNQPQHF. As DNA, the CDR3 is TGTGCCAGCAGTTACGGCAGCAATCAGCCCCAGCATTTT.

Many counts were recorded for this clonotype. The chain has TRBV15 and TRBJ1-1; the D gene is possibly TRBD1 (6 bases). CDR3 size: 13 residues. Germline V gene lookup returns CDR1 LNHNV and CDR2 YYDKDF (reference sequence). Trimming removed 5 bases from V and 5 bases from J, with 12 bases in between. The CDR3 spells CATSGLQGTEAFF. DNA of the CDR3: TGTGCCACCAGCGGATTACAGGGAACTGAAGCTTTCTTT.

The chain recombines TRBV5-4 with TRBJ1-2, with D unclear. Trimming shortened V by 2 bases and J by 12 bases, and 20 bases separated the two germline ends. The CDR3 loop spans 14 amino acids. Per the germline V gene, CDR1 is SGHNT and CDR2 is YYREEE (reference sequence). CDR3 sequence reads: CASSFGIVSSANTF. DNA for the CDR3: TGTGCCAGCAGCTTTGGAATAGTATCTAGTGCCAACACCTTC.

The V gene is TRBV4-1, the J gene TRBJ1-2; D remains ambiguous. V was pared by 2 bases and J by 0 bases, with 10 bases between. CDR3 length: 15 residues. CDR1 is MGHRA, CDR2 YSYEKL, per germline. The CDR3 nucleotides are TGCGCCAGCAGCCAACCGACCCGAGCTAACTATGGCTACACCTTC. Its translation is CASSQPTRANYGYTF.

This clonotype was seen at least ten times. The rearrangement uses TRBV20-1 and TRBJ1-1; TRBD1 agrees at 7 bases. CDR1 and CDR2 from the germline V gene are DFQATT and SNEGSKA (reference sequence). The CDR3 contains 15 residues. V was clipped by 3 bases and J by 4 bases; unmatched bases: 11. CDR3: CSASPMTGSPTEAFF. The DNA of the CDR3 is TGCAGTGCTAGCCCGATGACAGGGTCCCCCACTGAAGCTTTCTTT.